One sample yielded the 8 T cell receptor beta chains listed below, sequenced in a study of blood T cell repertoires in COVID-19. Profiling relied on immunoSEQ multiplex PCR, and the TCRdb table lists in-frame clones only, not all of them. The data contain 360,000 or so clones, over 75% of them seen just once; the ten biggest clones take up 2.5% to 3%. Sequencing input: PBMCs or T cells enriched from blood (not recorded which). These receptors were collected from a young woman who had recovered from COVID-19.

The rearrangement joins TRBV10-3 to TRBJ1-4; no clear D gene. The V end lost 0 bases, the J end lost 8 bases, and 4 bases lay between the germline ends. This CDR3 is built from 12 residues. Germline V gene sequence: CDR1 ENHRY, CDR2 SYGVKD. In DNA, the CDR3 is TGTGCCATCAGTGAGTCTCCGGAAAAACTGTTTTTT. Amino acids: CAISESPEKLFF.

This rearrangement joins TRBV2 to TRBJ2-3; possibly TRBD1 for D (5 bases). The V end lost 3 bases, the J end lost 1 base, and 8 bases lay between the germline ends. This CDR3 is 14 amino acids long. The germline V gene encodes CDR1 SNHLY and CDR2 FYNNEI. Written as DNA, the CDR3 is TGTGCCAGCAGTGACCACAGGCGCACAGATACGCAGTATTTT. Protein sequence: CASSDHRRTDTQYF. Looking up the rest from reference TRBV2 and TRBJ2-3 gives the full variable domain: EPEVTQTPSHQVTQMGQEVILRCVPISNHLYFYWYRQILGQKVEFLVSFYNNEISEKSEIFDDQFSVERPDGSNFTLKIRSTKLEDSAMYFCASSDHRRTDTQYFGPGTRLTVL.

This chain links TRBV2 with TRBJ2-2, with 7 bases identical to TRBD2. CDR1 is SNHLY, CDR2 FYNNEI, per germline. The J segment lost 0 bases and the V segment lost 7 bases, leaving 8 bases of the junction unmatched. The length of the CDR3 is 16 residues. CDR3 protein: CASTGLEGANTGELFF. For the CDR3, the DNA is TGTGCCAGCACCGGACTAGAAGGTGCGAACACCGGGGAGCTGTTTTTT.

The gene calls are TRBV27 and TRBJ1-5, with a possible D match to TRBD1 (5 bases). Per germline, CDR1 MNHEY and CDR2 SMNVEV (reference sequence). V was shortened by 0 bases and J by 9 bases, with 12 bases between the two germline ends. The CDR3 spans 14 residues. CDR3 residues: CASSLSGAFSPQHF. The CDR3 DNA sequence: TGTGCCAGCAGTTTATCAGGGGCCTTTTCGCCCCAGCATTTT.

The chain has TRBV15 and TRBJ2-5; 14 nucleotides line up with TRBD2. The CDR3 runs to 17 residues. Germline loops: CDR1 LNHNV, CDR2 YYDKDF (reference sequence). With V trimmed by 2 bases and J by 5 bases, 7 bases remained unmatched. Here the CDR3 DNA reads TGTGCCACCAGCAGATCCGTGACTAGCGGGAGGGGTGAGACCCAGTACTTC. Protein: CATSRSVTSGRGETQYF.

The chain employs TRBV24-1 and TRBJ1-2; a weak D match, TRBD1 (5 bases). Trimming pared 7 bases from V and 6 bases from J, leaving 14 bases between. Looked up from germline, CDR1 is KGHDR and CDR2 is SFDVKD. The CDR3 has 13 residues. For the CDR3, the DNA is TGTGCCACCAGCGCTCAGGGTAGGAATGGCTACACCTTC. Protein: CATSAQGRNGYTF.

The J gene is TRBJ1-4, the V gene TRBV5-4; 11 bases are a match to TRBD1. The CDR3 extends over 15 amino acids. The germline V gene has CDR1 SGHNT and CDR2 YYREEE (reference sequence). The trim removed 3 bases at V and 7 bases at J, leaving 5 bases unmatched. The CDR3 nucleotides are TGTGCCAGCAGCTCACGGACAGGGGGCTTTGAAAAACTGTTTTTT. As protein: CASSSRTGGFEKLFF. The full variable domain, in which reference TRBV5-4 and TRBJ1-4 provide the parts outside the CDR3, is ETGVTQSPTHLIKTRGQQVTLRCSSQSGHNTVSWYQQALGQGPQFIFQYYREEENGRGNFPPRFSGLQFPNYSSELNVNALELDDSALYLCASSSRTGGFEKLFFGSGTQLSVL.

The chain uses TRBV2 and TRBJ2-5; D gene ambiguous. The CDR3 is 13 amino acids. V lost 4 bases, J lost 3 bases, and 9 bases lay in between. Germline CDR1 reads SNHLY; CDR2 reads FYNNEI. DNA of the CDR3: TGTGCCAGCAGTGTTAGGAGTGAAGAGACCCAGTACTTC. It is translated as CASSVRSEETQYF.